The sample holds many counts of the clone carrying this T cell receptor beta chain. As yet, its antigen is unknown. V was clipped by 6 bases and J by 0 bases; unmatched bases: 4. Germline V gives CDR1 MNHEY, CDR2 SMNVEV (reference sequence). The CDR3 covers 14 residues. MiXCR was run by TCRdb on the reads, yielding one entry per CDR3 protein. Of nearly 550,000 distinct CDR3 sequences in the sample, approximately 15% are singletons; the top ten hold approximately 24%. The entry originates in a study of T cell repertoires in cytomegalovirus infection. About the study: TCR beta signatures that were public indicated CMV infection and matching HLA type.

General study points: Public TCR beta family frequency separated CMV-and-HLA carriers, including in an independent cohort. HLA-C-restricted CMV-specific TCR beta clonotypes prevailed in the ex vivo response.

This clonotype was obtained from a human donor in good health (CMV status not recorded). Some clones in this sample may be carry-over from other donors' samples. The chain recombines TRBV27 with TRBJ1-1; 7 nucleotides line up with TRBD1. The specimen sequenced was CD8+ T cells from PBMCs. CDR3 coding DNA: TGTGCCAGCAGCCTAGGACAGGTGAACACTGAAGCTTTCTTT. This encodes CASSLGQVNTEAFF.